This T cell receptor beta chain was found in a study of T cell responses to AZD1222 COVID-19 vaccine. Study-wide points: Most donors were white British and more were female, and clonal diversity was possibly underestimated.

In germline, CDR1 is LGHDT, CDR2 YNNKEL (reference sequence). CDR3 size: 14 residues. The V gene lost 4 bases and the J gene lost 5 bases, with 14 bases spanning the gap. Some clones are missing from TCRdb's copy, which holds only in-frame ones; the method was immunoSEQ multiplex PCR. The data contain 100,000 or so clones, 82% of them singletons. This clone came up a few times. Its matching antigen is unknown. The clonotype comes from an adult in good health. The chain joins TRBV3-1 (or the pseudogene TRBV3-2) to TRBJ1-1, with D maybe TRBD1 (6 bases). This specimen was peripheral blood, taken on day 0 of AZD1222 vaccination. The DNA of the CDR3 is TGTGCCAGCAGCCTGCTACAGGGAGAAACTGAAGCTTTCTTT. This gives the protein CASSLLQGETEAFF.